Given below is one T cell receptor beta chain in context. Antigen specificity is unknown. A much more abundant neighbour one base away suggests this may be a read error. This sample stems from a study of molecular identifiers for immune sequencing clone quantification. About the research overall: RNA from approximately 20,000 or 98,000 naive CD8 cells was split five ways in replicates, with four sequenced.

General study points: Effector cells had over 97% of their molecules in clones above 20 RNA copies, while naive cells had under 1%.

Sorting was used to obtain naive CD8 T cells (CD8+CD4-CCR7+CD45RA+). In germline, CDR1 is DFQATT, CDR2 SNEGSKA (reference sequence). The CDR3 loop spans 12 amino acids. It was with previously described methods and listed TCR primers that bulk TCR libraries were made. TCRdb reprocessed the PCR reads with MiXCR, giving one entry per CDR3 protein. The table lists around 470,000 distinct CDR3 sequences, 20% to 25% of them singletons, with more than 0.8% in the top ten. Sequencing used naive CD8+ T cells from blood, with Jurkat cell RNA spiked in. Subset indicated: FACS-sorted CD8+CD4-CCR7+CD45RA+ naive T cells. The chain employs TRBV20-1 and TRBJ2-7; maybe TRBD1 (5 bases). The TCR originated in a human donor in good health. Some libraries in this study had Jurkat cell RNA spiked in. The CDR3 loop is CNARTQTYEQYF. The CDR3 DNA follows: TGCAATGCCCGGACACAAACCTACGAGCAGTACTTC.